The 5 T cell receptor beta chains in this list originate from one sample, sequenced in a study of T-cell reconstitution after alpha-beta-depleted transplantation in children. Unique molecular identifiers were incorporated when the TCRbeta library was constructed. MiXCR was run by TCRdb on the PCR reads, yielding one entry per CDR3 protein. The table includes around 530,000 distinct CDR3 sequences, approximately 29% detected once. The sequencing here drew on PBMCs from the stem cell graft donor, taken from the stem cell graft. These receptors all stem from a human donor who donated a stem cell graft to a child with aplastic anemia.

The V gene is TRBV5-1, the J gene TRBJ2-5; no firm D call. This CDR3 spans 14 amino acids. Trimming left V 0 bases short and J 3 bases short, with 9 bases between. CDR1 is SGHRS and CDR2 is YFSETQ in the germline V gene. CDR3 in DNA: TGCGCCAGCAGCTTGGCCCTCAGTGAAGAGACCCAGTACTTC. It specifies CASSLALSEETQYF.

The chain couples TRBV7-2 to TRBJ2-3; 8 bases map to TRBD2. Germline values: CDR1 SGHTA, CDR2 FQGNSA. The CDR3 is 15 residues long. Trimming took 5 bases from V and 4 from J; bases not matched to a gene: 8. This chain's CDR3 is CASSPRAGESDTQYF. DNA for the CDR3: TGTGCCAGCAGCCCAAGAGCGGGAGAGTCAGATACGCAGTATTTT.

V and J are TRBV4-1 and TRBJ2-3, with 7 bases fitting TRBD2. The CDR3 is 18 amino acids. The germline CDR1 and CDR2 sequences are MGHRA and YSYEKL. J lost 2 bases, V lost 0 bases, and 11 bases had no gene match. The CDR3 region has the DNA TGCGCCAGCAGCCAAGAAGGGGTCAGCGGGAAACTCACAGATACGCAGTATTTT. Translation gives CASSQEGVSGKLTDTQYF.

This clonotype appeared a single time. The genes are TRBV7-9 and TRBJ1-1; D gene ambiguous. This CDR3 is 15 amino acids long. CDR1 and CDR2 (germline): SEHNR, FQNEAQ (reference sequence). Trimming removed 4 bases at V and 5 bases at J, with 17 bases between. The chain's CDR3 is CASSSPGRETTEAFF. In DNA form, the CDR3 reads TGTGCCAGCAGCTCCCCGGGAAGGGAAACAACTGAAGCTTTCTTT.

This sequence joins TRBV4-1 and TRBJ1-1; the D is unclear. CDR1 and CDR2 from the germline V gene are MGHRA and YSYEKL. Trimming took 0 bases from V and 3 from J, leaving 5 bases between them. This CDR3 has 13 residues. In nucleotides, the CDR3 is TGCGCCAGCAGCCAAGACGGGGACACTGAAGCTTTCTTT. It specifies CASSQDGDTEAFF.